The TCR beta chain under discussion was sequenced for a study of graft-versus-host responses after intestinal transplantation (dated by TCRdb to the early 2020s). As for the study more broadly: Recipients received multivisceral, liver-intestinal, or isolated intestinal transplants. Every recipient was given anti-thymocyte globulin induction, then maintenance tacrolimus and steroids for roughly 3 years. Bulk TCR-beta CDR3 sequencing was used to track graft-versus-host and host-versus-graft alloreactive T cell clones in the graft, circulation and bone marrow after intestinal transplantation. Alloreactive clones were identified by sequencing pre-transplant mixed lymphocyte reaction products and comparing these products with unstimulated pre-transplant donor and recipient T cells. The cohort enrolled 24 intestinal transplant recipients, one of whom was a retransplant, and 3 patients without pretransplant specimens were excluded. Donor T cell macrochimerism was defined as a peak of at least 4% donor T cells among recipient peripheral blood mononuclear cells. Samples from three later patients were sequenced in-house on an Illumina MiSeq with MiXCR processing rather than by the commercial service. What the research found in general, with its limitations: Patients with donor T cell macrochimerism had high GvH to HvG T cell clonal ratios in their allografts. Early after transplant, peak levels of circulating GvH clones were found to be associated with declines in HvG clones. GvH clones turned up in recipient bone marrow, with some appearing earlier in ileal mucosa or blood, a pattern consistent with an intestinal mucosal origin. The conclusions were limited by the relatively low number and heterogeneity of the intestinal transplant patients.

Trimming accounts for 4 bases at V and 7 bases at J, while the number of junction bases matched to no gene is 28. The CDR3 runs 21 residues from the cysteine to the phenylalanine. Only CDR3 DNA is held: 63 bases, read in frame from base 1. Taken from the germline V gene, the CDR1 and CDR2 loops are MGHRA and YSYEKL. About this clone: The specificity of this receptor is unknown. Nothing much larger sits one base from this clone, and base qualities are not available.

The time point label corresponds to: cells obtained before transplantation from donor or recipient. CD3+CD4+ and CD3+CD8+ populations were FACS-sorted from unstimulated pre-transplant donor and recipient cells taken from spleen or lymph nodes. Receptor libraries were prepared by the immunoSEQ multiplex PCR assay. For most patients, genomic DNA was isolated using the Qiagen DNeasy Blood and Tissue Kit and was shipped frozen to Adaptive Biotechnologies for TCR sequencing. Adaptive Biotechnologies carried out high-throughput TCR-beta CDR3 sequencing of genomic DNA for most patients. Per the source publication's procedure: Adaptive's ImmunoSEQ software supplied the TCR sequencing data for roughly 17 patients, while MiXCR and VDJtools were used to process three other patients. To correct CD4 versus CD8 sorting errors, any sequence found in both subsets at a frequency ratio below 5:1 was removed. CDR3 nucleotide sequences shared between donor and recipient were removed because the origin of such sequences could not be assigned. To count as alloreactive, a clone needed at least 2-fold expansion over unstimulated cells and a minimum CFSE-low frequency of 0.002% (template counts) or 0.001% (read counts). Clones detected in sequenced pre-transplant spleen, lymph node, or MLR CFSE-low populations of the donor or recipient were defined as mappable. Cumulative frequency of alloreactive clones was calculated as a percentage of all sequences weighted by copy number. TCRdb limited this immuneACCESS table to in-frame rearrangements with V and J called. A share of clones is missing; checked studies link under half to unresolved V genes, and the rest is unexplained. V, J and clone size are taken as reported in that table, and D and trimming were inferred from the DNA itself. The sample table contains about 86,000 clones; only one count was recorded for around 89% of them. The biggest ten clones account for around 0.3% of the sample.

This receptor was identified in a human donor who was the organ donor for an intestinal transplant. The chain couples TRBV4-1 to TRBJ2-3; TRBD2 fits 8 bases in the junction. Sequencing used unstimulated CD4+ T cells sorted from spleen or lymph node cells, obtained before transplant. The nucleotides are TGCGCCAGCAGCCGTAGTCCCGGCGCGGGAACTACTAGCGGTGGGCTGAATACGCAGTATTTT. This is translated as CASSRSPGAGTTSGGLNTQYF.